The 18 T cell receptor beta chains presented below share a single source sample, sequenced in a study of vaccination and CD4 T cells after COVID-19. Treatment described: 10-day PBMC culture with coronavirus spike peptide pools or control peptides (ViraFEST assay). With the Oncomine TCR Beta short-read assay, DNA from cultured CD4+ T cells was sequenced. In TCRdb, the PCR reads were re-called with MiXCR into one record per CDR3 protein. Here the sample spans around 12,000 distinct CDR3 sequences, more than 55% being singletons. Their antigens are not known. Input material: CD4+ T cells from blood, cultured in vitro. The receptor set was obtained from a human donor who had recovered from COVID-19.

This clonotype was seen once. V is TRBV20-1 and J is TRBJ2-7; 9 bases match TRBD2. Germline loops: CDR1 DFQATT, CDR2 SNEGSKA (reference sequence). V lost 1 base to trimming and J lost 3 bases; unmatched junction nucleotides: 7. The CDR3 has 15 residues. CDR3 sequence: CSARVGAGGYYEQYF. The CDR3 coding sequence is TGCAGTGCTAGAGTGGGAGCGGGAGGATACTACGAGCAGTACTTC.

The J gene is TRBJ1-5, the V gene TRBV5-1, with TRBD1 matching 8 bases. Germline values: CDR1 SGHRS, CDR2 YFSETQ. Germline trimming cut 0 bases from V and 5 bases from J; bases unmatched to any gene: 1. This CDR3 region has 14 residues. The CDR3 loop is CASSLAGGDQPQHF. The DNA of the CDR3 is TGCGCCAGCAGCTTGGCAGGGGGCGATCAGCCCCAGCATTTT.

This clonotype was detected only a few times. This rearrangement joins TRBV30 to TRBJ2-5, with D unresolved. CDR1 and CDR2 from the germline V gene are GTSNPN and SVGIG (reference sequence). This CDR3 spans 11 amino acids. The V and J ends lost 2 bases and 11 bases respectively, with 12 bases between them. The CDR3 region has the DNA TGTGCCTGGAGTTCCCCGGGTTCTCAGTACTTC. Its translation: CAWSSPGSQYF.

CDR3 residues: CATSRDRFSGNTIYF. The DNA for the CDR3 is TGTGCCACCAGCAGGGACCGGTTCTCTGGAAACACCATATATTTT. The rearrangement joins TRBV15 to TRBJ1-3; D unresolved. Trimming pared 3 bases from V and 0 bases from J, leaving 9 bases between. The CDR3 consists of 15 residues. The germline V gene has CDR1 LNHNV and CDR2 YYDKDF (reference sequence). Together with reference TRBV15 and TRBJ1-3, the CDR3 gives the full variable domain: DAMVIQNPRYQVTQFGKPVTLSCSQTLNHNVMYWYQQKSSQAPKLLFHYYDKDFNNEADTPDNFQSRRPNTSFCFLDIRSPGLGDTAMYLCATSRDRFSGNTIYFGEGSWLTVV.

The chain employs TRBV7-9 and TRBJ2-7, with TRBD2 matching 7 bases. The germline gives CDR1 SEHNR, CDR2 FQNEAQ (reference sequence). V lost 3 bases and J lost 4; bases outside the gene matches: 9. The CDR3 has 15 amino acids. CDR3 DNA: TGTGCCAGCAGCTTCGGGGGAGGGTTATTTTACGAGCAGTACTTC. Protein product: CASSFGGGLFYEQYF.

This clonotype showed up just a few times. This chain connects TRBV7-9 to TRBJ2-2; D is undetermined. Trimming took 1 base from V and 7 from J, leaving 10 bases between them. Germline-derived CDR1 and CDR2 are SEHNR and FQNEAQ (reference sequence). This CDR3 has 14 residues. The CDR3 nucleotides read TGTGCCAGCAGCTTAGAAGGAGTCGGCGGGGAGCTGTTTTTT. It specifies CASSLEGVGGELFF.

This chain connects TRBV7-2 to TRBJ2-3; D is unresolved. The CDR3 loop spans 12 amino acids. The V gene's germline CDR1 is SGHTA and CDR2 FQGNSA. V gave up 4 bases and J gave up 8 bases, with 10 bases separating them. Written as DNA, the CDR3 is TGTGCCAGCAGCTCAGCAGTGGGTACGCAGTATTTT. Encoded protein: CASSSAVGTQYF.

The gene calls are TRBV20-1 and TRBJ2-7; D remains unclear. V was pared by 0 bases and J by 3 bases, with 3 bases between. This CDR3 is built from 11 residues. In germline, CDR1 is DFQATT, CDR2 SNEGSKA (reference sequence). The CDR3 here is CSARDHYEQYF. CDR3 DNA sequence: TGCAGTGCTAGAGATCACTACGAGCAGTACTTC.

This clonotype was seen only once. The V gene is TRBV6-1, the J gene TRBJ1-2, with D possibly being TRBD1 (5 bases). This CDR3 comprises 16 residues. Germline V CDR1 and CDR2: MNHNS, SASEGT. V lost 6 bases and J 6 bases, leaving 23 bases between the germline ends. CDR3: CASSSRGSATLNGYTF. The CDR3 bases are TGTGCCAGCAGCTCAAGGGGCAGCGCTACTCTGAATGGCTACACCTTC.

CDR3 protein: CASSFSMNTEAFF. As DNA, the CDR3 is TGTGCCAGCAGCTTTTCAATGAACACTGAAGCTTTCTTT. V gene TRBV5-8 combines with J gene TRBJ1-1; D unresolved. Per the germline V gene, CDR1 is SGHTS and CDR2 is YDEGEE. With 2 bases removed from V and 0 bases from J, the gap between germline ends came to 5 bases. CDR3 length: 13 amino acids.

V usage is TRBV27 and J usage is TRBJ2-7; the D call may be TRBD1 or TRBD2 (5 bases each). V was shortened by 6 bases and J by 1 base, with 13 bases between the two germline ends. CDR3 length: 14 amino acids. Germline V gives CDR1 MNHEY, CDR2 SMNVEV (reference sequence). This CDR3 reads CASRTGRKSYEQYF. The CDR3 DNA sequence: TGTGCCAGCAGAACGGGACGGAAGTCCTACGAGCAGTACTTC.

This chain uses TRBV23-1 with TRBJ1-4, with a tentative D call TRBD1 (5 bases). TRBV23-1 is an open reading frame whose function is uncertain. V was trimmed by 6 bases and J by 17 bases, leaving 16 bases between them. The CDR3 has 11 residues. CDR3 in amino acids: CASRGLDRFFF. The CDR3 coding sequence is TGCGCCAGCAGGGGTCTTGACAGATTCTTTTTT.

This chain links TRBV28 with TRBJ2-7; D is unclear. Germline assignment: CDR1 MDHEN and CDR2 SYDVKM. The CDR3 sequence is 13 residues long. V lost 10 bases, J lost 0 bases, and 13 bases lay in between. The CDR3 DNA sequence: TGTGCCACCTGGAGTAAAAGCTCCTACGAGCAGTACTTC. Residues: CATWSKSSYEQYF. The full variable domain, with the rest looked up from reference TRBV28 and TRBJ2-7, is DVKVTQSSRYLVKRTGEKVFLECVQDMDHENMFWYRQDPGLGLRLIYFSYDVKMKEKGDIPEGYSVSREKKERFSLILESASTNQTSMYLCATWSKSSYEQYFGPGTRLTVT.

The V and J genes are TRBV30 and TRBJ1-1, with D hard to call. The CDR3 contains 11 residues. The germline V gene encodes CDR1 GTSNPN and CDR2 SVGIG (reference sequence). V gave up 0 bases and J gave up 7 bases, with 6 bases separating them. DNA for the CDR3: TGTGCCTGGAGTGTCGGCGGTGAAGCTTTCTTT. It translates to CAWSVGGEAFF.

The gene calls are TRBV6-5 and TRBJ2-3, with 9 bases matching TRBD2. V dropped 2 bases and J dropped 1; count of bases not matched to a gene: 1. The CDR3 runs to 15 residues. In germline, CDR1 is MNHEY, CDR2 SVGAGI. CDR3 in amino acids: CASSYPSGGTDTQYF. As DNA, the CDR3 is TGTGCCAGCAGTTACCCTAGCGGGGGCACAGATACGCAGTATTTT.

The chain uses TRBV20-1 and TRBJ1-3; no firm D call. CDR1 and CDR2 (germline): DFQATT, SNEGSKA (reference sequence). This CDR3 comprises 14 residues. Trimming left V 1 base short and J 0 bases short, with 7 bases between. As DNA, the CDR3 is TGCAGTGCTAGAGGCGGCTACTCTGGAAACACCATATATTTT. It codes for CSARGGYSGNTIYF.

This sequence joins TRBV6-5 and TRBJ1-6, with 10 bases fitting TRBD1. The CDR3 has 17 amino acids. CDR1 and CDR2 from the germline V gene are MNHEY and SVGAGI. The V segment lost 0 bases and the J segment 10 bases; nucleotides outside the gene matches: 9. The CDR3 coding sequence is TGTGCCAGCAGTTACTCGAATTGGGACAGGGGACGCTCACCCCTCCACTTT. This codes for CASSYSNWDRGRSPLHF.

The rearrangement joins TRBV27 to TRBJ2-1; possible D gene TRBD2, 5 bases. The CDR3 spans 15 residues. V was trimmed by 6 bases and J by 7 bases, leaving 19 bases between them. From germline, CDR1 is MNHEY and CDR2 SMNVEV (reference sequence). This CDR3 reads CASRREPAFPNEQFF. CDR3 DNA: TGTGCCAGCAGAAGGGAGCCCGCTTTCCCAAATGAGCAGTTCTTC.